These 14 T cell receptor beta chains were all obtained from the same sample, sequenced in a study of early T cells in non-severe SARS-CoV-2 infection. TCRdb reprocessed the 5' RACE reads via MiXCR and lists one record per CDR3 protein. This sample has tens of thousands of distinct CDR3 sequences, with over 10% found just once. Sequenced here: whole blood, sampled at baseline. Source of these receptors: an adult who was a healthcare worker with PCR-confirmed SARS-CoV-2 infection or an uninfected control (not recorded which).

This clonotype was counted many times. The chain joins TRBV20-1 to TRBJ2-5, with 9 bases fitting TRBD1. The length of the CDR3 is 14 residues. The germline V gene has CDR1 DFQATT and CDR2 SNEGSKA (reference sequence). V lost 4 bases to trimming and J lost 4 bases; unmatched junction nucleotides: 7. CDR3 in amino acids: CSATDRGAGETQYF. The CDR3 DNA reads TGCAGTGCTACGGACAGGGGAGCGGGAGAGACCCAGTACTTC.

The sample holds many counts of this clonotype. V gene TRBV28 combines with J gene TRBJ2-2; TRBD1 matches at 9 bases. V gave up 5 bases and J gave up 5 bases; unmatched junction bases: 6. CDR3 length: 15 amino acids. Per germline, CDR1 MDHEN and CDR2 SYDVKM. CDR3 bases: TGTGCCAGCAGTCACGACAGGGGGGAAACCGGGGAGCTGTTTTTT. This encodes CASSHDRGETGELFF.

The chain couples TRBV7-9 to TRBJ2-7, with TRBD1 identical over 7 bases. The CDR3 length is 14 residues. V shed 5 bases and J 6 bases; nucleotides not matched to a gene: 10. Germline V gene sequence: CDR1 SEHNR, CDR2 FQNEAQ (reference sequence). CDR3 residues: CASSRDSLSPEQYF. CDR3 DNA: TGTGCCAGCAGCCGGGACAGCTTGTCCCCCGAGCAGTACTTC.

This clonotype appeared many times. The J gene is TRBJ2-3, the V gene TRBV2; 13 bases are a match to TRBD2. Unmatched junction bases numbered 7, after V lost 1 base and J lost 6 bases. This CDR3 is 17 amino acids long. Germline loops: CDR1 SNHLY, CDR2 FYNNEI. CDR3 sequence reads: CASSEERTSGGSDTQYF. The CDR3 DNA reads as TGTGCCAGCAGTGAAGAAAGGACTAGCGGGGGATCGGATACGCAGTATTTT.

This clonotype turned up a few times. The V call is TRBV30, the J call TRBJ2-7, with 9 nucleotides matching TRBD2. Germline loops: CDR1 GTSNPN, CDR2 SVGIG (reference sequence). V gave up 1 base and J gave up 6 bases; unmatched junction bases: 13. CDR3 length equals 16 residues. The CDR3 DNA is TGTGCCTGGAGTGAACCACGATGGGCGGGAGGGCGCGAGCAGTACTTC. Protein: CAWSEPRWAGGREQYF. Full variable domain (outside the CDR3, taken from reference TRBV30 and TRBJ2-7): SQTIHQWPATLVQPVGSPLSLECTVEGTSNPNLYWYRQAAGRGLQLLFYSVGIGQISSEVPQNLSASRPQDRQFILSSKKLLLSDSGFYLCAWSEPRWAGGREQYFGPGTRLTVT.

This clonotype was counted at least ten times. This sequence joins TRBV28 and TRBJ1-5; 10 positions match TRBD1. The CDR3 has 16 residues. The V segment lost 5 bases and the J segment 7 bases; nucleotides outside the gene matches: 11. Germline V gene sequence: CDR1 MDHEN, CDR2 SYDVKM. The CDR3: CASSPIRTGGNQPQHF. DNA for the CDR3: TGTGCCAGCAGTCCAATCCGGACAGGGGGTAACCAGCCCCAGCATTTT.

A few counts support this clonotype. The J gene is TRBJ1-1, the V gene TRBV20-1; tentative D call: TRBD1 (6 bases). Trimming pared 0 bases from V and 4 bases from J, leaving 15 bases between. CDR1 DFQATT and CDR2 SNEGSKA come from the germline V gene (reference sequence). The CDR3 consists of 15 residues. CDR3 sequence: CSARDGNRDGTEAFF. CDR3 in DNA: TGCAGTGCTAGAGATGGGAACAGGGACGGCACTGAAGCTTTCTTT.

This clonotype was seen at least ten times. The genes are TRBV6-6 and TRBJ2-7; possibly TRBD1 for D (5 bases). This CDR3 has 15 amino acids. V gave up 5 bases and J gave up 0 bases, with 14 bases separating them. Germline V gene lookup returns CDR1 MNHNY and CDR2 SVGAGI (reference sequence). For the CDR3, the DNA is TGTGCCAGCAGTCCCTCGGTAGACAGCTCCTACGAGCAGTACTTC. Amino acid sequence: CASSPSVDSSYEQYF.

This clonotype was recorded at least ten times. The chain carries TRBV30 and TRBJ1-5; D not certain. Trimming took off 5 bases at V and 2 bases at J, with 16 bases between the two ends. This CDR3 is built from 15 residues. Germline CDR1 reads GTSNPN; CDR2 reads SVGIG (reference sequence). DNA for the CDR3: TGTGCCTGGGGTAGAGGCCGGAATGGCAATCAGCCCCAGCATTTT. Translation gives CAWGRGRNGNQPQHF.

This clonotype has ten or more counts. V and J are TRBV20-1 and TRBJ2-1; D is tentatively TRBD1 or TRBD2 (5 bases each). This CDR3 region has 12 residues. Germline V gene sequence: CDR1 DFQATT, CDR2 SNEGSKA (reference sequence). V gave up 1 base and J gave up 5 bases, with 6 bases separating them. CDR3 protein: CSARVGDNEQFF. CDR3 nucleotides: TGCAGTGCTAGAGTGGGGGACAATGAGCAGTTCTTC.

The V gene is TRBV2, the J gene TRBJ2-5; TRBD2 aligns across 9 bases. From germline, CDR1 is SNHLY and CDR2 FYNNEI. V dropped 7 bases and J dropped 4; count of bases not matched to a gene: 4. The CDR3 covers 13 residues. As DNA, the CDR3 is TGTGCCAGCACCCAGCGGGGGGCAGAGACCCAGTACTTC. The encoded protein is CASTQRGAETQYF.

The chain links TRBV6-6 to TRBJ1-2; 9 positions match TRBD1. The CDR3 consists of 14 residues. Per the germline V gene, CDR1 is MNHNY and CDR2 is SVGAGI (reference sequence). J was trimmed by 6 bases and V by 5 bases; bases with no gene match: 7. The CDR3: CASSPQTGGDGYTF. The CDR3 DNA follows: TGTGCCAGCAGTCCCCAGACAGGGGGTGATGGCTACACCTTC.

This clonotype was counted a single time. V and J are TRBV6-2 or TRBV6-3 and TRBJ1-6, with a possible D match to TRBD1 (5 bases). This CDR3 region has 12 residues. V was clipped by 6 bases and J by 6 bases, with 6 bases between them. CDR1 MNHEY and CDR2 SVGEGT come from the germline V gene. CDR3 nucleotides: TGTGCCAGCAGAGACAGTAATTCACCCCTCCACTTT. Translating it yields CASRDSNSPLHF.

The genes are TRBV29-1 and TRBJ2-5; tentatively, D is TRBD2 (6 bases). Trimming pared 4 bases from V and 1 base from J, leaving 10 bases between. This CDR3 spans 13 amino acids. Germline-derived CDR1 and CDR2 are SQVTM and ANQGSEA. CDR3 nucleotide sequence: TGCAGCGTTGCCCTACTAGCCCAAGAGACCCAGTACTTC. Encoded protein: CSVALLAQETQYF.